This entry lists 22 T cell receptor beta chains sequenced from one sample in a study of PD-L1 blockade in urothelial cancer. Documented time point: pretreatment peripheral blood. TCRdb's copy holds only in-frame clones and misses some; the assay was immunoSEQ multiplex PCR. The data show some 90,000 clones, about 90% seen once. Here the sequenced sample was PBMCs, taken around atezolizumab (anti-PD-L1) treatment. Source of these receptors: a woman older than 75 with urothelial cancer.

The V and J genes are TRBV5-1 and TRBJ2-5, with 11 positions matching TRBD2. Trimming removed 4 bases from V and 5 bases from J; junction bases left unmatched: 1. Germline values: CDR1 SGHRS, CDR2 YFSETQ. CDR3 length equals 13 residues. CDR3 residues: CASSRTSGETQYF. The CDR3 DNA is TGCGCCAGCAGCCGGACTAGCGGGGAGACCCAGTACTTC. The full variable domain, completed using reference TRBV5-1 and TRBJ2-5, is KAGVTQTPRYLIKTRGQQVTLSCSPISGHRSVSWYQQTPGQGLQFLFEYFSETQRNKGNFPGRFSGRQFSNSRSEMNVSTLELGDSALYLCASSRTSGETQYFGPGTRLLVL.

V usage is TRBV4-2 and J usage is TRBJ1-5; TRBD1 might be the D (6 bases). The CDR3 covers 18 residues. The germline V gene encodes CDR1 LGHNA and CDR2 YNFKEQ. V dropped 1 base and J dropped 1 base, with 17 bases sitting between them. The DNA for the CDR3 is TGTGCCAGCAGCCAAGCAGCCCCGGGACACCGGAGCAATCAGCCCCAGCATTTT. Protein product: CASSQAAPGHRSNQPQHF.

The CDR3 nucleotides are TGTGCCAGCAGCGGACAGCTAACAGAAGGAACTGAAGCTTTCTTT. Protein: CASSGQLTEGTEAFF. The chain is built from TRBV7-3 and TRBJ1-1; D is perhaps TRBD1 (6 bases). The germline V gene has CDR1 SGHTA and CDR2 FQGTGA. The CDR3 extends over 15 amino acids. Trimming stripped 5 bases from V and 5 bases from J, with 18 bases between.

This chain joins TRBV27 and TRBJ2-7, with a tentative D call TRBD2 (6 bases). Germline V gene lookup returns CDR1 MNHEY and CDR2 SMNVEV (reference sequence). V was shortened by 5 bases and J by 2 bases, with 13 bases between the two germline ends. The CDR3 totals 14 residues. The CDR3 sequence: CASSESGRPYEQYF. In DNA form, the CDR3 reads TGTGCCAGCAGTGAAAGCGGGCGCCCCTACGAGCAGTACTTC.

This clone was detected a few times. The V gene is TRBV5-1, the J gene TRBJ1-1; possibly TRBD1 for D (5 bases). The germline V gene encodes CDR1 SGHRS and CDR2 YFSETQ. The CDR3 is made up of 16 amino acids. Trimming took 5 bases from V and 0 from J, leaving 17 bases between them. The CDR3 here is CASRAGRNNMNTEAFF. The CDR3 DNA reads TGCGCCAGCAGGGCGGGACGGAACAATATGAACACTGAAGCTTTCTTT.

The chain joins TRBV9 to TRBJ2-2, with 14 bases aligning to TRBD2. The CDR3 consists of 17 residues. Losses at the gene ends were 0 bases for V and 5 bases for J; bases not matched to a gene: 3. The germline CDR1 and CDR2 sequences are SGDLS and YYNGEE. CDR3 coding DNA: TGTGCCAGCAGCGTAGGACTAGCGGGAGGGCCTACCGGGGAGCTGTTTTTT. It is translated as CASSVGLAGGPTGELFF.

CDR3: CASSPGTGPYEQYF. CDR3 bases: TGTGCCAGCAGTCCTGGGACAGGGCCATACGAGCAGTACTTC. V usage is TRBV28 and J usage is TRBJ2-7; 9 bases agree with TRBD1. The trim removed 5 bases at V and 4 bases at J, leaving 6 bases unmatched. Germline CDR1 is MDHEN and CDR2 is SYDVKM. This CDR3 spans 14 amino acids.

This chain links TRBV28 with TRBJ2-7; tentatively, D is TRBD1 (6 bases). Trimming took off 5 bases at V and 2 bases at J, with 13 bases between the two ends. The CDR3 runs to 14 residues. Germline assignment: CDR1 MDHEN and CDR2 SYDVKM. The CDR3 is CASSPLDRTYEQYF. CDR3 bases: TGTGCCAGCAGTCCGCTGGACAGAACCTACGAGCAGTACTTC.

The chain combines TRBV2 with TRBJ1-1, with D possibly matching TRBD1 (6 bases). Trimming took 8 bases from V and 4 from J, leaving 14 bases between them. The germline V gene encodes CDR1 SNHLY and CDR2 FYNNEI. The CDR3 has 13 residues. CDR3 protein: CASLYTGTTEAFF. CDR3 DNA: TGTGCCAGCCTTTACACAGGGACCACTGAAGCTTTCTTT.

This chain connects TRBV29-1 to TRBJ2-4; maybe TRBD1 (6 bases). Trimming cost V 6 bases and J 0 bases, with 21 bases left between them. CDR3 length: 17 residues. Looked up from germline, CDR1 is SQVTM and CDR2 is ANQGSEA. In DNA, the CDR3 is TGCAGCGTGGTGGCTCGGGACAAAATTTTAGCCAAAAACATTCAGTACTTC. It translates to CSVVARDKILAKNIQYF.

The chain employs TRBV2 and TRBJ2-1; the D gene is possibly TRBD2 (6 bases). Germline V gene sequence: CDR1 SNHLY, CDR2 FYNNEI. This CDR3 has 12 residues. Trimming cost V 5 bases and J 8 bases, with 10 bases left between them. Here the CDR3 DNA reads TGTGCCAGCAGTTTGACTAGTTATGAGCAGTTCTTC. It specifies CASSLTSYEQFF.

This rearrangement joins TRBV11-2 to TRBJ1-1, with D possibly matching TRBD1 (5 bases). CDR3 length: 11 amino acids. Germline CDR1 reads SGHAT; CDR2 reads FQNNGV. Trimming removed 11 bases from V and 5 bases from J, with 12 bases in between. The CDR3 region is CALRRGTEAFF. The CDR3 bases are TGTGCCCTCAGGCGGGGGACTGAAGCTTTCTTT.

The chain joins TRBV19 to TRBJ1-3; D might be TRBD1 (5 bases). From germline, CDR1 is LNHDA and CDR2 SQIVND (reference sequence). The CDR3 has 16 amino acids. V lost 0 bases and J 0 bases, leaving 9 bases between the germline ends. The CDR3 loop is CASSIERQPSGNTIYF. For the CDR3, the DNA is TGTGCCAGTAGTATAGAGCGACAGCCCTCTGGAAACACCATATATTTT.

V and J are TRBV6-1 and TRBJ2-2; 14 bases agree with TRBD2. Trimming removed 7 bases from V and 8 bases from J; junction bases left unmatched: 6. The CDR3 length is 15 residues. Looked up from germline, CDR1 is MNHNS and CDR2 is SASEGT. CDR3 region: CASTGTSGSSGELFF. CDR3 nucleotides: TGTGCCAGCACTGGGACTAGCGGGAGCTCGGGGGAGCTGTTTTTT.

This clone was seen a single time. This sequence joins TRBV5-1 and TRBJ2-1, with 10 bases lining up with TRBD2. V was pared by 2 bases and J by 8 bases, with 4 bases of the junction left unmatched. The germline V gene encodes CDR1 SGHRS and CDR2 YFSETQ. This CDR3 spans 14 amino acids. The CDR3 nucleotides read TGCGCCAGCAGCTTAACTAGCGGGAAGGATGAGCAGTTCTTC. This encodes CASSLTSGKDEQFF. The variable domain in full, with the rest retrieved from reference TRBV5-1 and TRBJ2-1, is KAGVTQTPRYLIKTRGQQVTLSCSPISGHRSVSWYQQTPGQGLQFLFEYFSETQRNKGNFPGRFSGRQFSNSRSEMNVSTLELGDSALYLCASSLTSGKDEQFFGPGTRLTVL.

This chain links TRBV5-4 with TRBJ1-3, with a weak D call TRBD1 (5 bases). CDR3 length equals 16 residues. The germline V gene encodes CDR1 SGHNT and CDR2 YYREEE (reference sequence). The V and J ends lost 0 bases and 0 bases respectively, with 10 bases between them. CDR3 residues: CASSLGPGGSGNTIYF. Here the CDR3 DNA reads TGTGCCAGCAGCTTGGGTCCGGGGGGCTCTGGAAACACCATATATTTT.

The CDR3 sequence is CASSLPRDRGDEQFF. CDR3 nucleotide sequence: TGCGCCAGCAGCTTACCCCGGGACAGGGGGGATGAGCAGTTCTTC. This sequence joins TRBV5-1 and TRBJ2-1, with 11 bases lining up with TRBD1. The CDR3 is 15 amino acids. Trimming at V came to 2 bases and at J to 8 bases, leaving 6 bases not matched to a gene. Germline V CDR1 and CDR2: SGHRS, YFSETQ.

The chain links TRBV10-1 to TRBJ2-3, with D unresolved. The CDR3 loop spans 14 amino acids. CDR1 WNHNN and CDR2 SYGVQD come from the germline V gene (reference sequence). The V and J ends lost 3 bases and 1 base respectively, with 8 bases between them. The CDR3 nucleotides are TGCGCCAGCAGTGAAAACAGCCGCACAGATACGCAGTATTTT. Translated: CASSENSRTDTQYF.

This sequence joins TRBV19 and TRBJ1-1; 9 nucleotides line up with TRBD1. This CDR3 comprises 15 residues. CDR1 and CDR2 (germline): LNHDA, SQIVND (reference sequence). With V trimmed by 8 bases and J by 0 bases, 7 bases remained unmatched. The CDR3 DNA sequence: TGTGCCAGTGACAGGGGGGGCTCCATGAACACTGAAGCTTTCTTT. As protein: CASDRGGSMNTEAFF.

This chain links TRBV2 with TRBJ1-4; 7 bases fit TRBD1. Looked up from germline, CDR1 is SNHLY and CDR2 is FYNNEI. CDR3 length: 14 residues. Germline trimming cut 7 bases from V and 6 bases from J; bases unmatched to any gene: 8. CDR3 in DNA: TGTGCCAGCACCCGCGACAGGGTGTATGAAAAACTGTTTTTT. Translated: CASTRDRVYEKLFF.

The chain has TRBV6-5 and TRBJ2-7; 8 positions match TRBD2. CDR1 and CDR2 (germline): MNHEY, SVGAGI. The CDR3 covers 12 residues. V gave up 7 bases and J gave up 11 bases; unmatched junction bases: 10. The CDR3 sequence: CASTTVSGSEYF. As DNA, the CDR3 is TGTGCCAGCACAACTGTGAGCGGGAGTGAGTACTTC.

This clone has only one observation. The chain carries TRBV5-1 and TRBJ1-1; no clear D. V was pared by 5 bases and J by 5 bases, with 16 bases between. The CDR3 is made up of 14 amino acids. CDR1 and CDR2 (germline): SGHRS, YFSETQ. CDR3 nucleotides: TGCGCCAGCAGTCAGGTTGGTGGTCCGACTGAAGCTTTCTTT. Residues: CASSQVGGPTEAFF.